This TCR beta chain was obtained from a study of technical replicates of blood from a few donors. V was pared by 5 bases and J by 8 bases, with 16 bases between. Per germline, CDR1 SEHNR and CDR2 FQNEAQ (reference sequence). The CDR3 is made up of 15 amino acids. Produced via immunoSEQ multiplex PCR; TCRdb's table is partial and in-frame only. The data show 50,000 to 70,000 clones, just under 95% seen once. The chain has TRBV7-9 and TRBJ1-6, with D possibly TRBD1 on 6 matching bases. The TCR sequence derives from a human donor in good health. Some clones in this sample may be carry-over from other donors' samples. The sample consisted of PBMCs. The CDR3 nucleotides read TGTGCCAGCAGCGGGGGGGAGGGGGTTTATTCACCCCTCCACTTT. Translating it yields CASSGGEGVYSPLHF.